The 12 T cell receptor beta chains below come from one sample, sequenced in a study of metastatic and nonmetastatic thyroid tumors. Among the patients, none had received any treatment before thyroid surgery. TCRdb re-called the PCR reads through MiXCR. The table has around 38,000 clones, roughly a quarter seen once. Sample: blood. These receptors were collected from a female donor with papillary thyroid cancer or a benign thyroid nodule (not recorded which). Some clones in this sample may be carry-over from other donors' samples.

This clone was seen repeatedly, ten times or more. The chain links TRBV4-2 to TRBJ2-7, with 9 bases fitting TRBD2. CDR1 LGHNA and CDR2 YNFKEQ come from the germline V gene. Germline trimming cut 0 bases from V and 5 bases from J; bases unmatched to any gene: 5. The CDR3 has 15 residues. The CDR3 DNA reads TGTGCCAGCAGCCAAGAGCGGGGGGGGACCCACGAGCAGTACTTC. Translated, it gives CASSQERGGTHEQYF.

Details on this clone: Sequence at one end of the junction differs from germline and may be a read error. The J gene is TRBJ1-5, the V gene TRBV7-6; D perhaps matches TRBD1 (5 bases). The V gene's germline CDR1 is SGHVS and CDR2 FNYEAQ. The CDR3 covers 19 residues. CDR3 protein: CASSTVAGTATENYQPQHF. The CDR3 DNA is TGCGCCAGCAGCACAGTAGCCGGGACGGCCACAGAGAACTATCAGCCCCAGCATTTT. Together with reference TRBV7-6 and TRBJ1-5, the CDR3 gives the full variable domain: GAGVSQSPRYKVTKRGQDVALRCDPISGHVSLYWYRQALGQGPEFLTYFNYEAQQDKSGLPNDRFSAERPEGSISTLTIQRTEQRDSAMYRCASSTVAGTATENYQPQHFGDGTRLSIL.

A single count supports this clone. This sequence joins TRBV9 and TRBJ1-1, with 11 bases that match TRBD1. Trimming took 3 bases from V and 8 from J; bases not matched to a gene: 6. The germline V gene has CDR1 SGDLS and CDR2 YYNGEE. CDR3 size: 14 residues. CDR3 DNA sequence: TGTGCCAGCAGCGCTCTCGGACAGGGGGCGGAAGCTTTCTTT. This sequence encodes CASSALGQGAEAFF.

This rearrangement joins TRBV30 to TRBJ2-1; 11 bases align to TRBD2. V shed 0 bases and J 9 bases; nucleotides not matched to a gene: 10. The CDR3 spans 16 residues. The germline gives CDR1 GTSNPN, CDR2 SVGIG (reference sequence). The CDR3 is CAWSVRTSGLRGEQFF. Written as DNA, the CDR3 is TGTGCCTGGAGTGTAAGGACTAGCGGGCTGAGGGGTGAGCAGTTCTTC.

This clone is labeled as medium-sized. This chain links TRBV28 with TRBJ2-7; D could derive from TRBD1 or TRBD2 (6 bases each). The germline V and J ends were trimmed by 4 bases and 3 bases, with 16 bases remaining between them. CDR1 MDHEN and CDR2 SYDVKM come from the germline V gene. The CDR3 runs 15 residues. DNA of the CDR3: TGTGCCAGCAGTTCCTTAGGGGGGTCCGACTACGAGCAGTACTTC. The encoded protein is CASSSLGGSDYEQYF.

This clone was observed at least ten times. The gene calls are TRBV7-3 and TRBJ1-5, with D uncertain. Germline V CDR1 and CDR2: SGHTA, FQGTGA. The CDR3 is 16 amino acids. V lost 0 bases to trimming and J lost 0 bases, with 9 bases between them. The CDR3 sequence is CASSLTFRTSNQPQHF. Here the CDR3 DNA reads TGTGCCAGCAGCTTAACGTTCAGGACTAGCAATCAGCCCCAGCATTTT. Combining the CDR3 with reference TRBV7-3 and TRBJ1-5 gives the whole variable domain GAGVSQTPSNKVTEKGKYVELRCDPISGHTALYWYRQSLGQGPEFLIYFQGTGAADDSGLPNDRFFAVRPEGSVSTLKIQRTERGDSAVYLCASSLTFRTSNQPQHFGDGTRLSIL.

The rearrangement uses TRBV5-1 and TRBJ2-5; no definite D call. The V and J ends lost 0 bases and 5 bases respectively, with 5 bases between them. The CDR3 spans 12 residues. Germline loops: CDR1 SGHRS, CDR2 YFSETQ. The CDR3 spells CASSLEGETQYF. CDR3 DNA sequence: TGCGCCAGCAGCTTGGAAGGGGAGACCCAGTACTTC.

This clone has at least ten counts. The chain recombines TRBV10-3 with TRBJ1-1; D may be TRBD1 (5 bases). V was cut by 2 bases and J by 11 bases, with 21 bases left in between. The V gene's germline CDR1 is ENHRY and CDR2 SYGVKD. The CDR3 sequence is 15 residues long. Here the CDR3 DNA reads TGTGCCATCAGTGAGACTGAACAGATTACAGGACACGCTTTCTTT. Translation: CAISETEQITGHAFF.

The gene calls are TRBV5-4 and TRBJ2-1, with TRBD2 identical over 15 bases. V shed 4 bases, J shed 13 bases, and the junction held 21 bases outside the gene matches. CDR3 size: 19 residues. Germline loops: CDR1 SGHNT, CDR2 YYREEE (reference sequence). The CDR3 region is CASSLGVRRTSGRARPQFF. The CDR3 coding sequence is TGTGCCAGCAGCCTGGGGGTACGTCGGACTAGCGGGAGGGCCCGGCCCCAGTTCTTC.

The sample holds many counts of this clone. The chain joins TRBV3-1 to TRBJ2-2; D may be TRBD2 (5 bases). Germline loops: CDR1 LGHDT, CDR2 YNNKEL (reference sequence). The CDR3 is 16 residues long. V was cut by 4 bases and J by 3 bases, with 15 bases left in between. CDR3 protein: CASSLVGWGDTGELFF. In DNA form, the CDR3 reads TGTGCCAGCAGCCTTGTAGGGTGGGGAGACACCGGGGAGCTGTTTTTT.

Ten or more counts support this clone. This chain connects TRBV4-1 to TRBJ1-1; 10 positions agree with TRBD1. J lost 3 bases, V lost 3 bases, and 4 bases had no gene match. The CDR3 extends over 15 amino acids. Germline V gene data show CDR1 as MGHRA and CDR2 as YSYEKL. CDR3 in amino acids: CASSHSGTGDTEAFF. The CDR3 DNA sequence: TGCGCCAGCAGCCATTCTGGGACAGGGGACACTGAAGCTTTCTTT.

This clone turned up a few times. This sequence joins TRBV15 and TRBJ2-6, with D hard to call. Trimming pared 0 bases from V and 1 base from J, leaving 19 bases between. The CDR3 extends over 20 amino acids. Germline V gene sequence: CDR1 LNHNV, CDR2 YYDKDF (reference sequence). CDR3 protein: CATSREVGKTRSSGANVLTF. CDR3 DNA sequence: TGTGCCACCAGCAGAGAAGTGGGGAAGACTCGATCTTCTGGGGCCAACGTCCTGACTTTC.